The rows below give T cell receptor beta chains drawn from one sample of a study of cytomegalovirus exposure and HLA in healthy donors. Assay: immunoSEQ multiplex PCR; the TCRdb copy retains only in-frame clones and omits some. The repertoire holds about 130,000 clones, roughly 72% seen once, with around 1.8% in the top ten. The sample taken for sequencing was PBMCs. The receptors were gathered from a woman aged 50 to 65 in good health and CMV-seronegative. Both conserved end residues are part of each CDR3. Each record gives: V gene, J gene, clone size, D gene, CDR3 DNA, CDR3 protein. The D gene is left open where the match is weak. Clone size is given for some rows only: seen once, a few or many times, or a class if the clone is expanded.

>TRBV19|TRBJ2-1|.|TRBD1
TGTGCCAGTAGTATGGGACAGGGGGCCTACAATGAGCAGTTCTTC
CASSMGQGAYNEQFF
>TRBV7-8|TRBJ2-5|few|TRBD1
TGTGCCACCACAAGGGGGGACAGGTTACAAGAGACCCAGTACTTC
CATTRGDRLQETQYF
>TRBV4-1|TRBJ1-2|.|TRBD1
TGCGCCAGCAGCCAAGGGGGACAGGAGCTCTATGGCTACACCTTC
CASSQGGQELYGYTF
>TRBV5-1|TRBJ2-3|.|TRBD2
TGCGCCAGCAGCACTCTACTAGCGGGACACGGTACGCAGTATTTT
CASSTLLAGHGTQYF
>TRBV28|TRBJ2-7|.|TRBD2
TGTGCCAGCAGTTCAGCGGGGGGCCGGTACGAGCAGTACTTC
CASSSAGGRYEQYF
>TRBV7-2|TRBJ2-3|.|TRBD2
TGTGCCAGCAGCTATAACCTAGCGGGAGAGAATACGCAGTATTTT
CASSYNLAGENTQYF
>TRBV11-2|TRBJ2-3|.|TRBD1
TGTGCCAGCAGCATCGGACAGGGATCCACAGATACGCAGTATTTT
CASSIGQGSTDTQYF
>TRBV5-1|TRBJ1-2|.|.
TGCGCCAGCAGTGGGGGCGTCTATGGCTACACCTTC
CASSGGVYGYTF
>TRBV5-6|TRBJ2-1|.|TRBD2
TGTGCCAGCAGGTCCACTAGCGGCCGAAACTACAATGAGCAGTTCTTC
CASRSTSGRNYNEQFF
>TRBV2|TRBJ1-5|.|.
TGTGCCAGCAGCGCCATGCGAACAGGAAATAGCAATCAGCCCCAGCATTTT
CASSAMRTGNSNQPQHF
>TRBV13|TRBJ1-2|.|.
TGTGCCAGCAGTCAAGGGACTTGGGGCTACACCTTC
CASSQGTWGYTF
>TRBV7-2|TRBJ2-2|.|TRBD2
TGTGCCAGCAGCTTTAGACTAGCGGGAGGGCCCTCCGGGGAGCTGTTTTTT
CASSFRLAGGPSGELFF
>TRBV7-8|TRBJ2-1|.|.
TGTGCCAGCAGCTTATTACAGACGAGCTCCTACAATGAGCAGTTCTTC
CASSLLQTSSYNEQFF
>TRBV7-9|TRBJ1-1|.|TRBD1
TGTGCCAGCAGCCCCCCCGGGACAGGAGTGAACACTGAAGCTTTCTTT
CASSPPGTGVNTEAFF
>TRBV6-6|TRBJ2-5|once|.
TGTGCCAGCAGTTACGCGGGAATGCGAGAGACCCAGTACTTC
CASSYAGMRETQYF
>TRBV30|TRBJ1-2|few|TRBD1
TGTGCCTGGAGTGGGGGCCCCGGGGACAGGGCGGCCTATGGCTACCCCTTC
CAWSGGPGDRAAYGYPF
>TRBV9|TRBJ2-3|.|.
TGTGCCAGCAGCGTAGGTCAGGGGACAGATACGCAGTATTTT
CASSVGQGTDTQYF
>TRBV30|TRBJ2-3|.|TRBD2
TGTGCCTGGAGTTGGCTAGCGGGAGATGATACGCAGTATTTT
CAWSWLAGDDTQYF
>TRBV28|TRBJ2-7|.|.
TGTGCCAGCAGCCCGGCGGGCTTTCCCCTTTCCGAGCAGTACTTC
CASSPAGFPLSEQYF
>TRBV19|TRBJ1-2|.|TRBD1
TGTGCCAGTAGCCCGACAGGGGGGCTTGGCTACACCTTC
CASSPTGGLGYTF